This entry features one T cell receptor beta chain sequence. Its antigen is still unknown. The junction departs from the called germline gene at one end, perhaps through a read error. The data stem from a study of graft-versus-host responses after intestinal transplantation. On the study more broadly: Recipients got multivisceral, liver-intestinal, or isolated intestinal transplants. Tacrolimus and steroids were given for about three years to all recipients after anti-thymocyte globulin induction. Study-level findings and limits: Analysis identified GvH clones in recipient marrow, with some appearing first in ileum or blood. Patients who carried graft-donor T cell macrochimerism also had high graft-versus-host to host-versus-graft clonal ratios in their allografts.

Germline CDR1 and CDR2: SGHTA and FQGTGA. The CDR3 spans 15 residues. The method was immunoSEQ multiplex PCR; TCRdb's version includes in-frame clones alone and lacks a portion of them. The top ten hold over 0.7% of the sample, which has 18,000 or so clones, over 90% seen once. The V gene is TRBV7-3, the J gene TRBJ2-1; the match to TRBD2 covers 11 bases. The clonotype comes from a human patient who received an intestinal transplant, so some T cells may come from the graft donor. The source was PBMCs, collected 23 days after intestinal transplant. This CDR3 is CASSLTSGSSYEQFF. The CDR3 DNA reads TGTGCCAGCAGCCTAACTAGCGGGAGTAGCTATGAGCAGTTCTTC.